This T cell receptor (beta chain) was found in a study of cytomegalovirus exposure and HLA in healthy donors. PCR used 60 Vbeta primers and 13 Jbeta primers. Assay used: immunoSEQ multiplex PCR; TCRdb lists only in-frame clones, some missing. The table shows approximately 190,000 clones, with under 70% occurring only once. The CDR3 is made up of 15 amino acids. Germline V gene sequence: CDR1 MGHRA, CDR2 YSYEKL. Trimming shortened V by 1 base and J by 7 bases, and 16 bases separated the two germline ends. V is TRBV4-1 and J is TRBJ1-1; unclear D gene. Source material: PBMCs. This TCR derives from a middle-aged man in good health and CMV-seropositive. This chain's CDR3 is CASSQGLGFAREAFF. CDR3 DNA: TGCGCCAGCAGCCAAGGTCTCGGGTTTGCCCGTGAAGCTTTCTTT.